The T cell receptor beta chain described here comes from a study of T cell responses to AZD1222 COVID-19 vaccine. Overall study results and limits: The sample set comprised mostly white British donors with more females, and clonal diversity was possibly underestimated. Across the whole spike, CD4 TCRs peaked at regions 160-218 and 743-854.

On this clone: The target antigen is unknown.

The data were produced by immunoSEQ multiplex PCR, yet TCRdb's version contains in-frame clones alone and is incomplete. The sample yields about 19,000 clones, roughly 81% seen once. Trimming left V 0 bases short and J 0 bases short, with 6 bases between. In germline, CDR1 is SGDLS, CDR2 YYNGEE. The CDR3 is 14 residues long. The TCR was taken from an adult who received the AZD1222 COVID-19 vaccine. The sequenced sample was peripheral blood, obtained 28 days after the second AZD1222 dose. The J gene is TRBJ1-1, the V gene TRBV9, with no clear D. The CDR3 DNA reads TGTGCCAGCAGCGTAGAACATATGAACACTGAAGCTTTCTTT. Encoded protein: CASSVEHMNTEAFF.